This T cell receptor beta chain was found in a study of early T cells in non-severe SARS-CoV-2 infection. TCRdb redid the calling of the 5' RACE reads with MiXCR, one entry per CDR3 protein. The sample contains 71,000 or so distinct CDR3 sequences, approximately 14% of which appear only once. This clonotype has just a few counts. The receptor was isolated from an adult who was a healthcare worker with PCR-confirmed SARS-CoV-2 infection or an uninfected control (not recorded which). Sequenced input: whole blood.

The CDR3 DNA sequence: TGTGCCAGCACCGCCGGCGGGAGGGTTGTGAACACTGAAGCTTTCTTT. It specifies CASTAGGRVVNTEAFF. The chain combines TRBV6-5 with TRBJ1-1, with D unresolved. V lost 7 bases, J lost 0 bases, and 18 bases lay in between. CDR3 length equals 16 residues. Germline CDR1 is MNHEY and CDR2 is SVGAGI.